This TCR beta chain emerged from a study of T cells in Graves' hyperthyroidism and ophthalmopathy. Deletions cut 4 bases from V and 8 bases from J, with 20 bases between. The CDR3 is made up of 14 amino acids. Germline lookup yields CDR1 SQVTM and CDR2 ANQGSEA. Amplified regions were TCR beta CDR3 sequences from RNA transcripts. The HTBI primer set served for first-round RT-PCR of the TCR CDR3. TCRdb used MiXCR to reprocess the multiplex PCR reads, holding one entry per CDR3 protein. The repertoire has about 640,000 distinct CDR3 sequences, 45% of them found once; the top ten carry about 7%. J is TRBJ1-2 and V is TRBV29-1, with TRBD1 as a possible D gene (6 bases). This clonotype originated in an adult man with Graves' disease, either hyperthyroidism or ophthalmopathy (not recorded which). Material for sequencing was peripheral blood or thyroid tissue (not recorded which). The CDR3 DNA is TGCAGCGTTGCAGGTCAAGACAGGTTTTCAGGCTACACCTTC. This encodes CSVAGQDRFSGYTF.